These 30 T cell receptor beta chains share one sample of origin, sequenced in a study of regulatory T cells in long-lasting Graves disease. Assembly of TCR beta libraries relied on iRepertoire HTBI primers together with Arm-PCR of CDR3 regions. A single record per CDR3 protein comes from TCRdb applying MiXCR to the multiplex PCR reads. Of about 660,000 distinct CDR3 sequences listed, about 30% are singletons. The sample's time point: persistent/refractory GD, antithyroid drugs over 5 years with positive TRAb. Extracted PBMC RNA gave rise to the TCR library. The specimen was peripheral blood mononuclear cells (PBMCs), collected when the disease was refractory, from a patient treated with antithyroid drugs. The receptors stem from a female donor with Graves disease.

This clonotype was picked up a small number of times. The chain has TRBV20-1 and TRBJ2-1; a possible D gene is TRBD2 (6 bases). The last part of the DNA fits TRBJ2-5 better; the J call may be wrong. Germline-derived CDR1 and CDR2 are DFQATT and SNEGSKA (reference sequence). The CDR3 covers 13 residues. The CDR3 spells CSALAVLGETQYF. For the CDR3, the DNA is TGCAGTGCTTTAGCGGTCCTGGGGGAGACCCAGTACTTC.

This clonotype was detected ten times or more. This chain links TRBV12-3 or TRBV12-4 with TRBJ1-3; 7 bases fit TRBD1. The V gene end was trimmed by 6 bases and the J gene end by 0 bases; junction bases not matched to a gene: 2. CDR3 length: 14 residues. The CDR3 protein is CASSRDSSGNTIYF. In DNA form, the CDR3 reads TGTGCCAGCAGCCGGGACAGCTCTGGAAACACCATATATTTT.

This clonotype was counted ten times or more. The V gene is TRBV2, the J gene TRBJ1-2, with D possibly TRBD1 on 5 matching bases. V was trimmed by 3 bases and J by 2 bases, leaving 16 bases between them. Per germline, CDR1 SNHLY and CDR2 FYNNEI. There are 16 residues in the CDR3. The CDR3 DNA follows: TGTGCCAGCAGTGAGCAGATCGGACAACCCAACTATGGCTACACCTTC. Amino acids: CASSEQIGQPNYGYTF.

The chain has TRBV27 and TRBJ1-2; D is uncertain. The CDR3 has 15 amino acids. CDR1 and CDR2 from the germline V gene are MNHEY and SMNVEV (reference sequence). V gave up 3 bases and J gave up 4 bases, with 15 bases separating them. CDR3 residues: CASSFRPLNPYGYTF. DNA for the CDR3: TGTGCCAGCAGTTTTAGGCCGCTCAACCCCTATGGCTACACCTTC.

In this sample, this clonotype turned up a few times. The chain links TRBV6-1 to TRBJ1-5; D is unresolved. CDR3 length equals 15 residues. Trimming removed 6 bases from V and 9 bases from J, with 21 bases in between. In germline, CDR1 is MNHNS, CDR2 SASEGT. The DNA for the CDR3 is TGTGCCAGCAGACATAACAGCGTGGAGCCTTGGCCCCAGCATTTT. It encodes CASRHNSVEPWPQHF.

This clonotype has a handful of counts. This sequence joins TRBV20-1 and TRBJ1-1, with D unclear. V lost 7 bases and J 1 base, leaving 10 bases between the germline ends. From germline, CDR1 is DFQATT and CDR2 SNEGSKA (reference sequence). The length of the CDR3 is 12 residues. In DNA form, the CDR3 reads TGCAGTGGGTCAAACAAGAACACTGAAGCTTTCTTT. It codes for CSGSNKNTEAFF.

Comments on this clonotype: Germline is not matched at one junction end, which may reflect a read error. V and J are TRBV20-1 and TRBJ2-7; 8 bases map to TRBD1. Germline V gives CDR1 DFQATT, CDR2 SNEGSKA (reference sequence). This CDR3 spans 14 amino acids. The CDR3 is CSAREAGGSFEQYF. The DNA of the CDR3 is TGCAGTGCTAGAGAGGCAGGGGGCTCCTTCGAGCAGTACTTC.

The chain joins TRBV3-1 to TRBJ1-5; the match to TRBD1 covers 7 bases. The CDR3 is 16 amino acids. Looked up from germline, CDR1 is LGHDT and CDR2 is YNNKEL (reference sequence). V trimming: 1 base; J trimming: 0 bases; junction bases outside the gene matches: 3. The CDR3 here is CASSQAGGNSNQPQHF. CDR3 DNA sequence: TGTGCCAGCAGCCAAGCAGGGGGAAATAGCAATCAGCCCCAGCATTTT.

CDR3 amino acids: CASSIDAVTYEQYF. The CDR3 nucleotides are TGTGCCAGTAGTATCGATGCAGTGACCTACGAGCAGTACTTC. The chain carries TRBV19 and TRBJ2-7, with D unclear. Germline assignment: CDR1 LNHDA and CDR2 SQIVND (reference sequence). V was trimmed by 3 bases and J by 2 bases, leaving 11 bases between them. This CDR3 has 14 amino acids.

This clonotype was counted only a few times. This rearrangement joins TRBV6-1 to TRBJ1-1, with unresolved D. Between the trimmed V and J ends, which lost 5 bases and 4 bases, there was a span of 14 bases. There are 14 residues in the CDR3. Germline assignment: CDR1 MNHNS and CDR2 SASEGT. CDR3 DNA: TGTGCCAGCAGTCCTGGGCCCCGCACCACTGAAGCTTTCTTT. Translating it yields CASSPGPRTTEAFF.

The rearrangement uses TRBV13 and TRBJ2-2; D is unclear. This CDR3 spans 13 amino acids. Germline V CDR1 and CDR2: PRHDT, FYEKMQ (reference sequence). Between the trimmed V and J ends, which lost 5 bases and 0 bases, there was a span of 4 bases. The CDR3 DNA reads TGTGCCAGCAGCGAAACGAACACCGGGGAGCTGTTTTTT. Its translation: CASSETNTGELFF.

CDR3 nucleotides: TGTGCCAGCAGCTCGCGAGCTGATAAAGGGGCCTGGAACACTGAAGCTTTCTTT. Translation gives CASSSRADKGAWNTEAFF. The chain joins TRBV6-1 to TRBJ1-1; tentative D call: TRBD1 (5 bases). Trimming cost V 6 bases and J 1 base, with 24 bases left between them. In germline, CDR1 is MNHNS, CDR2 SASEGT. CDR3 length: 18 amino acids.

The rearrangement links TRBV3-1 to TRBJ1-3; D remains ambiguous. Trimming stripped 4 bases from V and 7 bases from J, with 11 bases between. The germline gives CDR1 LGHDT, CDR2 YNNKEL (reference sequence). The CDR3 is 13 amino acids. CDR3 residues: CASSPSSVNTIYF. CDR3 sequence (DNA): TGTGCCAGCAGCCCCTCCTCGGTGAACACCATATATTTT.

V is TRBV11-2 and J is TRBJ1-1, with D tentatively TRBD1 (6 bases). This CDR3 has 15 amino acids. The germline V gene has CDR1 SGHAT and CDR2 FQNNGV. The germline V and J ends were trimmed by 5 bases and 1 base, with 14 bases remaining between them. Here the CDR3 DNA reads TGTGCCAGCAGCCCCTGGGGGGGCGGGAACACTGAAGCTTTCTTT. This sequence encodes CASSPWGGGNTEAFF.

V and J are TRBV7-2 and TRBJ1-6; no firm D call. This CDR3 spans 15 amino acids. Germline V gives CDR1 SGHTA, CDR2 FQGNSA. V was pared by 2 bases and J by 5 bases, with 10 bases between. For the CDR3, the DNA is TGTGCCAGCAGCTTATCGGACCGAGATAATTCACCCCTCCACTTT. Translation: CASSLSDRDNSPLHF.

J is TRBJ2-5 and V is TRBV5-1; D perhaps matches TRBD1 (5 bases). V lost 0 bases, J lost 7 bases, and 16 bases lay in between. CDR1 and CDR2 from the germline V gene are SGHRS and YFSETQ. The CDR3 consists of 15 residues. Here the CDR3 reads CASSLAGQGIGTQYF. In DNA form, the CDR3 reads TGCGCCAGCAGCTTGGCCGGGCAGGGAATTGGGACCCAGTACTTC.

This clonotype has at least ten counts. In nucleotides, the CDR3 is TGTGCCAGCAGTGCCTCCGGGACAGCGGATGAAAAACTGTTTTTT. Translating gives CASSASGTADEKLFF. The J gene is TRBJ1-4, the V gene TRBV28, with 7 nucleotides matching TRBD1. This CDR3 has 15 amino acids. Per germline, CDR1 MDHEN and CDR2 SYDVKM. With V trimmed by 5 bases and J by 6 bases, 9 bases remained unmatched.

This clonotype was seen only a few times. This sequence joins TRBV11-2 and TRBJ2-4; 8 bases map to TRBD2. CDR1 and CDR2 from the germline V gene are SGHAT and FQNNGV. Trimming removed 5 bases from V and 4 bases from J; junction bases left unmatched: 19. The CDR3 has 19 residues. CDR3 DNA sequence: TGTGCCAGCAGCCCCCACCCCTCGGTAGAAGCGGGAGTAAAAAACATTCAGTACTTC. Protein sequence: CASSPHPSVEAGVKNIQYF.

The table lists this clonotype with a few counts. This sequence joins TRBV3-1 and TRBJ1-1, with D possibly matching TRBD1 (6 bases). The CDR3 extends over 16 amino acids. Germline V CDR1 and CDR2: LGHDT, YNNKEL (reference sequence). The V end was cut by 4 bases, the J end by 0 bases, with 15 bases between. CDR3: CASSPPGAAMNTEAFF. CDR3 bases: TGTGCCAGCAGCCCGCCGGGGGCGGCAATGAACACTGAAGCTTTCTTT.

The CDR3 region is CSARDGGNQETQYF. DNA for the CDR3: TGCAGTGCTAGAGATGGGGGGAACCAAGAGACCCAGTACTTC. The rearrangement links TRBV20-1 to TRBJ2-5; tentative D call: TRBD2 (6 bases). Germline lookup yields CDR1 DFQATT and CDR2 SNEGSKA (reference sequence). V was clipped by 0 bases and J by 0 bases, with 8 bases between them. The CDR3 loop spans 14 amino acids.

V and J are TRBV27 and TRBJ2-6; D not resolved. Trimming took 5 bases from V and 0 from J, leaving 14 bases between them. This CDR3 comprises 17 residues. Germline CDR1 MNHEY, CDR2 SMNVEV (reference sequence). In nucleotides, the CDR3 is TGTGCCAGCAGTGGATTCAGTAGGCCCTCTGGGGCCAACGTCCTGACTTTC. Its protein product is CASSGFSRPSGANVLTF.

This clonotype was seen more than once but under ten times. The chain has TRBV20-1 and TRBJ2-7, with D hard to call. The CDR3 totals 11 residues. The germline V and J ends were trimmed by 0 bases and 2 bases, with 2 bases remaining between them. Germline V lookup: CDR1 DFQATT, CDR2 SNEGSKA (reference sequence). DNA of the CDR3: TGCAGTGCTAGAGATGCCTACGAGCAGTACTTC. It translates to CSARDAYEQYF.

This clonotype was recorded many times. The chain employs TRBV2 and TRBJ2-7; TRBD2 matches at 9 bases. Germline lookup yields CDR1 SNHLY and CDR2 FYNNEI. There are 15 residues in the CDR3. Germline trimming cut 6 bases from V and 3 bases from J; bases unmatched to any gene: 9. The CDR3: CASSGLAGGDYEQYF. In DNA, the CDR3 is TGTGCCAGCAGCGGCTTGGCGGGAGGGGACTACGAGCAGTACTTC. Drawing the rest from reference TRBV2 and TRBJ2-7, the complete variable domain is EPEVTQTPSHQVTQMGQEVILRCVPISNHLYFYWYRQILGQKVEFLVSFYNNEISEKSEIFDDQFSVERPDGSNFTLKIRSTKLEDSAMYFCASSGLAGGDYEQYFGPGTRLTVT.

The sample holds a few counts of this clonotype. V gene TRBV20-1 combines with J gene TRBJ2-1; 7 bases match TRBD2. V lost 5 bases, J lost 5 bases, and 9 bases stayed unmatched. Looked up from germline, CDR1 is DFQATT and CDR2 is SNEGSKA (reference sequence). This CDR3 has 14 residues. The CDR3 DNA is TGCAGTGCTCCTCGCGCTAGCGGCAACAATGAGCAGTTCTTC. It is translated as CSAPRASGNNEQFF.

There are many counts of this clonotype. The chain is built from TRBV2 and TRBJ2-5; no definite D call. V lost 7 bases and J lost 1, with 7 bases in between. CDR1 is SNHLY and CDR2 is FYNNEI in the germline V gene. This CDR3 region has 12 residues. The CDR3 loop is CASIGSQETQYF. CDR3 nucleotides: TGTGCCAGCATCGGCAGCCAAGAGACCCAGTACTTC.

The chain has TRBV6-1 and TRBJ1-2; 8 bases align to TRBD1. The CDR3 has 14 amino acids. The J segment lost 2 bases and the V segment lost 7 bases, leaving 6 bases of the junction unmatched. Germline CDR1 MNHNS, CDR2 SASEGT. DNA of the CDR3: TGTGCCAGCACCCTTAGGACAGGGAACTATGGCTACACCTTC. Translated, it gives CASTLRTGNYGYTF.

The table lists this clonotype with a few counts. The chain has TRBV5-4 and TRBJ2-5; the D is unclear. Germline lookup yields CDR1 SGHNT and CDR2 YYREEE (reference sequence). Trimming stripped 4 bases from V and 0 bases from J, with 10 bases between. CDR3 length equals 14 residues. The chain's CDR3 is CASSPLQNQETQYF. The CDR3 region has the DNA TGTGCCAGCAGCCCGCTCCAGAACCAAGAGACCCAGTACTTC.

This clonotype was seen ten or more times. The chain couples TRBV12-3 or TRBV12-4 to TRBJ2-4, with a tentative D call TRBD2 (6 bases). The CDR3 has 16 amino acids. Trimming pared 0 bases from V and 3 bases from J, leaving 12 bases between. The chain's CDR3 is CASSLARRAHKNIQYF. Here the CDR3 DNA reads TGTGCCAGCAGTTTAGCGCGGAGGGCCCACAAAAACATTCAGTACTTC.

At least ten counts were recorded for this clonotype. The V gene is TRBV5-1, the J gene TRBJ1-1; no clear D gene. The ends were cut back, 0 bases at V and 1 base at J, with 10 bases in the middle. CDR1 is SGHRS, CDR2 YFSETQ, per germline. The CDR3 length is 15 residues. The CDR3 DNA sequence: TGCGCCAGCAGCTTGGATGGGCGGGGGAACACTGAAGCTTTCTTT. It is translated as CASSLDGRGNTEAFF.

V usage is TRBV5-4 and J usage is TRBJ2-1, with 12 nucleotides matching TRBD2. This CDR3 is 17 amino acids long. After removal of 4 bases from V and 2 bases from J, the junction contained 7 bases not matched to a gene. Germline V lookup: CDR1 SGHNT, CDR2 YYREEE (reference sequence). The CDR3 coding sequence is TGTGCCAGCAGCCGTGGCCTAGCGGGAGGGACCTACAATGAGCAGTTCTTC. It is translated as CASSRGLAGGTYNEQFF.